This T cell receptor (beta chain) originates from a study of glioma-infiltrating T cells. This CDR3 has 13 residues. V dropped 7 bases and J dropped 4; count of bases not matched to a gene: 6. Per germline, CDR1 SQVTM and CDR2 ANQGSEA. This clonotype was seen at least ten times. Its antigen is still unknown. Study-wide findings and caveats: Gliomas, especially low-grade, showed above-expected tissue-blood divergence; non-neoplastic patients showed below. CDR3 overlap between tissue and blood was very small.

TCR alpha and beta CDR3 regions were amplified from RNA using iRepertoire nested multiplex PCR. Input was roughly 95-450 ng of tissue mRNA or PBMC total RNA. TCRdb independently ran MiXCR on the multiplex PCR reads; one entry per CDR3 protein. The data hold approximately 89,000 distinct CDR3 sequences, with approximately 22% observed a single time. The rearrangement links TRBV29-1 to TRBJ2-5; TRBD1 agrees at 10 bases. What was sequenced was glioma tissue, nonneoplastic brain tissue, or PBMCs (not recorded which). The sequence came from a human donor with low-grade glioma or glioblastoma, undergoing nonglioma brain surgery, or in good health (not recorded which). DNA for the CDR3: TGCAGCGATAGACAGGGGGCAGGAGAGACCCAGTACTTC. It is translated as CSDRQGAGETQYF.